Each of the 21 T cell receptor beta chains below was sequenced from the same sample in a study of radiation and T cells in renal cell carcinoma. Assay used: immunoSEQ multiplex PCR; TCRdb lists only in-frame clones, some missing. This table holds about 77,000 clones, over 65% found once. Time point of the sample: blood 4 weeks post-SBRT, at nephrectomy. As for treatment: 15 Gy SBRT to primary tumor, nephrectomy 4 weeks later. Sequencing used blood, obtained from a patient whose treatment included radiotherapy and nephrectomy. The receptor set was obtained from a woman aged 60-70 years with renal cell carcinoma.

In its sample, this clone was seen a few times. V is TRBV4-1 and J is TRBJ1-1; D gene ambiguous. CDR1 is MGHRA, CDR2 YSYEKL, per germline. The V end lost 0 bases, the J end lost 1 base, and 3 bases lay between the germline ends. CDR3 length equals 13 residues. This CDR3 is CASSQERNTEAFF. The CDR3 coding sequence is TGCGCCAGCAGCCAAGAACGGAACACTGAAGCTTTCTTT.

The CDR3 DNA reads TGTGCCACCAGCAGAGGAATCAGGGGGACCACTGAAGCTTTCTTT. Residues: CATSRGIRGTTEAFF. This chain connects TRBV15 to TRBJ1-1; 7 bases agree with TRBD1. The ends lost 1 base at V and 4 bases at J; junction bases unmatched: 6. The CDR3 extends over 15 amino acids. CDR1 and CDR2 from the germline V gene are LNHNV and YYDKDF (reference sequence).

J is TRBJ1-5 and V is TRBV19; 7 nucleotides match TRBD1. There are 16 residues in the CDR3. Trimming removed 5 bases from V and 1 base from J; junction bases left unmatched: 8. CDR1 and CDR2 (germline): LNHDA, SQIVND (reference sequence). In DNA form, the CDR3 reads TGTGCCAGTAGTCCTCCGACAGGGAAGAGCAATCAGCCCCAGCATTTT. Its protein product is CASSPPTGKSNQPQHF.

The J gene is TRBJ1-4, the V gene TRBV4-1; possibly TRBD1 for D (5 bases). The germline V gene encodes CDR1 MGHRA and CDR2 YSYEKL. The CDR3 totals 16 residues. The V end lost 2 bases, the J end lost 4 bases, and 14 bases lay between the germline ends. CDR3 protein: CASSQSSTVINEKLFF. In DNA, the CDR3 is TGCGCCAGCAGCCAATCATCGACAGTAATTAATGAAAAACTGTTTTTT.

This chain joins TRBV15 and TRBJ1-1; D possibly corresponds to TRBD1 (5 bases). Trimming cost V 0 bases and J 4 bases, with 21 bases left between them. CDR1 and CDR2 from the germline V gene are LNHNV and YYDKDF (reference sequence). This CDR3 is built from 18 residues. The CDR3 here is CATSRETLRRGLFTEAFF. In DNA, the CDR3 is TGTGCCACCAGCAGAGAGACCCTCCGAAGGGGATTGTTCACTGAAGCTTTCTTT. Full variable domain (missing parts from reference TRBV15 and TRBJ1-1): DAMVIQNPRYQVTQFGKPVTLSCSQTLNHNVMYWYQQKSSQAPKLLFHYYDKDFNNEADTPDNFQSRRPNTSFCFLDIRSPGLGDTAMYLCATSRETLRRGLFTEAFFGQGTRLTVV.

This clone came up a few times. The chain couples TRBV28 to TRBJ1-2; the D is unclear. Germline V gives CDR1 MDHEN, CDR2 SYDVKM. Trimming took 6 bases from V and 4 from J, leaving 9 bases between them. CDR3 size: 12 residues. The DNA for the CDR3 is TGTGCCAGCAGGGGGTCGGGCTATGGCTACACCTTC. Amino acids: CASRGSGYGYTF.

In its sample, this clone was seen once. The V and J genes are TRBV28 and TRBJ1-1; D is undetermined. V lost 3 bases, J lost 0 bases, and 8 bases lay in between. Germline CDR1 MDHEN, CDR2 SYDVKM. The CDR3 spans 14 residues. CDR3 sequence reads: CASSLAGVNTEAFF. CDR3 coding DNA: TGTGCCAGCAGTTTGGCCGGTGTGAACACTGAAGCTTTCTTT.

The chain employs TRBV28 and TRBJ2-2; D not certain. From germline, CDR1 is MDHEN and CDR2 SYDVKM. CDR3 length equals 13 residues. With 8 bases removed from V and 0 bases from J, the gap between germline ends came to 7 bases. CDR3 sequence: CASQHSNTGELFF. In DNA form, the CDR3 reads TGTGCCAGCCAGCACTCGAACACCGGGGAGCTGTTTTTT.

The genes are TRBV10-3 and TRBJ2-2, with 13 bases lining up with TRBD2. Germline V gives CDR1 ENHRY, CDR2 SYGVKD. This CDR3 is 15 amino acids long. V dropped 10 bases and J dropped 5; count of bases not matched to a gene: 7. CDR3 in DNA: TGTGCCACCCAACTAGCGGGAGGGAGAACCGGGGAGCTGTTTTTT. This translates into CATQLAGGRTGELFF.

The V gene is TRBV6-1, the J gene TRBJ2-7, with a tentative D call TRBD2 (5 bases). In germline, CDR1 is MNHNS, CDR2 SASEGT. Between the trimmed V and J ends, which lost 6 bases and 3 bases, there was a span of 18 bases. The CDR3 is 15 amino acids. CDR3: CASSPLEGGGYEQYF. The CDR3 DNA follows: TGTGCCAGCAGCCCCCTCGAGGGCGGAGGCTACGAGCAGTACTTC.

Only a few counts were recorded for this clone. This chain connects TRBV7-9 to TRBJ2-3; D may be TRBD1 or TRBD2 (6 bases each). This CDR3 contains 12 residues. Per germline, CDR1 SEHNR and CDR2 FQNEAQ (reference sequence). V was shortened by 2 bases and J by 10 bases, with 10 bases between the two germline ends. CDR3 in amino acids: CASSLKGEAQYF. CDR3 DNA sequence: TGTGCCAGCAGCTTAAAGGGGGAGGCGCAGTATTTT.

The chain joins TRBV11-2 to TRBJ1-4; TRBD1 matches 9 bases. The CDR3 is 15 residues long. The germline V gene has CDR1 SGHAT and CDR2 FQNNGV. The V gene end was trimmed by 3 bases and the J gene end by 5 bases; junction bases not matched to a gene: 4. In DNA form, the CDR3 reads TGTGCCAGCAGCTTTTCTGGGACAGGGAATGAAAAACTGTTTTTT. Its translation: CASSFSGTGNEKLFF.

The chain employs TRBV6-5 and TRBJ1-5; D uncertain. Germline assignment: CDR1 MNHEY and CDR2 SVGAGI. Deletions cut 5 bases from V and 2 bases from J, with 10 bases between. The CDR3 consists of 14 residues. The DNA of the CDR3 is TGTGCCAGCAGTCCGAGTGGAGGCAATCAGCCCCAGCATTTT. Its protein is CASSPSGGNQPQHF.

This sequence joins TRBV27 and TRBJ1-2, with 7 nucleotides matching TRBD1. With V trimmed by 6 bases and J by 4 bases, 8 bases remained unmatched. This CDR3 spans 14 amino acids. CDR1 is MNHEY, CDR2 SMNVEV, per germline (reference sequence). The CDR3 protein is CASSQGEAGYGYTF. CDR3 coding DNA: TGTGCCAGCAGCCAGGGGGAGGCTGGCTATGGCTACACCTTC.

The V gene is TRBV27, the J gene TRBJ2-7; 9 bases are a match to TRBD1. Germline V lookup: CDR1 MNHEY, CDR2 SMNVEV (reference sequence). J lost 6 bases, V lost 6 bases, and 12 bases had no gene match. CDR3 length: 15 residues. The CDR3 DNA reads as TGTGCCAGCAGCCCCGGGACAGGGCCTACCAGCGAGCAGTACTTC. Protein product: CASSPGTGPTSEQYF.

The chain combines TRBV6-5 with TRBJ1-3; D remains ambiguous. The CDR3 totals 14 residues. Germline CDR1 MNHEY, CDR2 SVGAGI. V shed 6 bases and J shed 0 bases, with 9 bases lying between them. This chain's CDR3 is CASSPRFSGNTIYF. The CDR3 bases are TGTGCCAGCAGCCCAAGATTCTCTGGAAACACCATATATTTT.

The chain couples TRBV14 to TRBJ1-2, with D possibly matching TRBD1 (5 bases). Trimming removed 1 base at V and 4 bases at J, with 16 bases between. The CDR3 length is 16 residues. Germline V gene lookup returns CDR1 SGHDN and CDR2 FVKESK. The DNA for the CDR3 is TGTGCCAGCAGCCAAGTCTGGGATGGGGACGCCTATGGCTACACCTTC. Translating gives CASSQVWDGDAYGYTF.

This chain connects TRBV19 to TRBJ1-1; possibly TRBD1 for D (5 bases). From germline, CDR1 is LNHDA and CDR2 SQIVND (reference sequence). Trimming cost V 5 bases and J 3 bases, with 19 bases left between them. This CDR3 region has 16 residues. CDR3 in amino acids: CASSPLGGNMHTEAFF. CDR3 bases: TGTGCCAGTAGTCCCCTCGGGGGGAATATGCACACTGAAGCTTTCTTT.

The V and J genes are TRBV30 and TRBJ1-1; D remains ambiguous. Trimming took 3 bases from V and 11 from J, leaving 13 bases between them. Germline values: CDR1 GTSNPN, CDR2 SVGIG (reference sequence). The CDR3 runs 11 residues. The CDR3 DNA is TGTGCCTGGAGACGACCCCTCGGGGCTTTCTTT. This sequence encodes CAWRRPLGAFF.

This clone came up once. This chain connects TRBV5-1 to TRBJ2-7; TRBD1 might be the D (5 bases). V was trimmed by 1 base and J by 5 bases, leaving 7 bases between them. Per the germline V gene, CDR1 is SGHRS and CDR2 is YFSETQ. The CDR3 length is 12 residues. The CDR3 nucleotides read TGCGCCAGCAGCTTGTTACAGGACGAGCAGTACTTC. Amino acid sequence: CASSLLQDEQYF.

The chain couples TRBV2 to TRBJ2-4, with D possibly called TRBD1 or TRBD2 (6 bases each). There are 17 residues in the CDR3. With 6 bases removed from V and 6 bases from J, the gap between germline ends came to 24 bases. Germline V gene sequence: CDR1 SNHLY, CDR2 FYNNEI. Written as DNA, the CDR3 is TGTGCCAGCAGGGTACAGGGAGGAGTGATCGGGGGAAACATTCAGTACTTC. It is translated as CASRVQGGVIGGNIQYF.